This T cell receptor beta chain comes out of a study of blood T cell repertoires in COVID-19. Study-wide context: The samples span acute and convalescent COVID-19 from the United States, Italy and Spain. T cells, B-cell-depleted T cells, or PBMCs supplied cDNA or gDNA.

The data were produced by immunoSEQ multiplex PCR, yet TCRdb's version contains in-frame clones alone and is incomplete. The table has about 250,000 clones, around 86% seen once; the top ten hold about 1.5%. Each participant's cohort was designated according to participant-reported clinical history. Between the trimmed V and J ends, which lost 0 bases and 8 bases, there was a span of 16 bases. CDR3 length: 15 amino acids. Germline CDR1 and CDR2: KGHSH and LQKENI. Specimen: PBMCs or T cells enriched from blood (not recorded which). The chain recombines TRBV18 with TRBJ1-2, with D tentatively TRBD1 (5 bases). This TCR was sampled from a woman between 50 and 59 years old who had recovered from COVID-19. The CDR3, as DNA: TGTGCCAGCTCACCACCTCTTCAGGGAAGTATAGGCTACACCTTC. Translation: CASSPPLQGSIGYTF.